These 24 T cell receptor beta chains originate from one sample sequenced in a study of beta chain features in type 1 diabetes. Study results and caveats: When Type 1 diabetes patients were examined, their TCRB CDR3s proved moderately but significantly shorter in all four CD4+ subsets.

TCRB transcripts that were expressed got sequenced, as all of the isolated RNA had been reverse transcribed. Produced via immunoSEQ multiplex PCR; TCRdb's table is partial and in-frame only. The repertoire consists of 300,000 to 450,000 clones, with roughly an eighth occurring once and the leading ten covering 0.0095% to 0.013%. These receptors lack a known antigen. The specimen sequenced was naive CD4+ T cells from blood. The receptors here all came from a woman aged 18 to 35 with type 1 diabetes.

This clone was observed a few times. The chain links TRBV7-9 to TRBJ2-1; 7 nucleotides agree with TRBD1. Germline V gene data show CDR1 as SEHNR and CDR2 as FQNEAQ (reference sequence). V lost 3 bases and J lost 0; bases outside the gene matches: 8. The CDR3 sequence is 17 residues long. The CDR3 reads CASSFPTGKSSYNEQFF. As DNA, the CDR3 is TGTGCCAGCAGCTTTCCGACAGGGAAAAGCTCCTACAATGAGCAGTTCTTC.

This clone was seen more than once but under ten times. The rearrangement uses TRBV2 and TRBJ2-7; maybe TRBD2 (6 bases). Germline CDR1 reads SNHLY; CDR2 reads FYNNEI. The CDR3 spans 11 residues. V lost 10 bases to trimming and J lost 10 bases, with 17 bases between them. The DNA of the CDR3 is TGTGCCATCCTGGTGGAGGGCGTCCAGTACTTC. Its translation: CAILVEGVQYF.

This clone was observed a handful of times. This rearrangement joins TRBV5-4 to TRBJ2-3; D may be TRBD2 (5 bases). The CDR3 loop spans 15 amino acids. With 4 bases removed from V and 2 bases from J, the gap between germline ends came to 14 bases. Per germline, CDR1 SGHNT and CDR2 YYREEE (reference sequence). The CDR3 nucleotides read TGTGCCAGCAGCACCCCGGGGAGCTACACAGATACGCAGTATTTT. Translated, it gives CASSTPGSYTDTQYF. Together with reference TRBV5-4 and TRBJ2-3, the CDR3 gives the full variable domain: ETGVTQSPTHLIKTRGQQVTLRCSSQSGHNTVSWYQQALGQGPQFIFQYYREEENGRGNFPPRFSGLQFPNYSSELNVNALELDDSALYLCASSTPGSYTDTQYFGPGTRLTVL.

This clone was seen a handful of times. In DNA form, the CDR3 reads TGTGCCTGGAGTCAGGGTTACGGTCAGCCCCAGCATTTT. Protein sequence: CAWSQGYGQPQHF. J is TRBJ1-5 and V is TRBV30, with D maybe TRBD1 (5 bases). Per germline, CDR1 GTSNPN and CDR2 SVGIG (reference sequence). V shed 2 bases and J shed 6 bases, with 11 bases lying between them. CDR3 length equals 13 residues.

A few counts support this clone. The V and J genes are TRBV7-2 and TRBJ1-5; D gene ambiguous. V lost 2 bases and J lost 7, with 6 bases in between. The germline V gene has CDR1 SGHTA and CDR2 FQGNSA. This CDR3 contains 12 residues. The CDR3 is CASSLTLQPQHF. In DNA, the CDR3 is TGTGCCAGCAGCTTAACTCTGCAGCCCCAGCATTTT.

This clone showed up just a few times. The CDR3 DNA is TGTGCCAGCAGCGTCGGGGGAGGGCCTAGCACCGGGGAGCTGTTTTTT. Protein sequence: CASSVGGGPSTGELFF. V usage is TRBV9 and J usage is TRBJ2-2, with 7 positions matching TRBD2. The CDR3 consists of 16 residues. Losses at the gene ends were 2 bases for V and 4 bases for J; bases not matched to a gene: 8. Germline V CDR1 and CDR2: SGDLS, YYNGEE.

This chain's CDR3 is CASSLAGNQPQHF. CDR3 coding DNA: TGTGCCAGCAGTTTAGCCGGCAATCAGCCCCAGCATTTT. The J gene is TRBJ1-5, the V gene TRBV6-6; D ambiguous. Germline lookup yields CDR1 MNHNY and CDR2 SVGAGI (reference sequence). Trimming stripped 4 bases from V and 2 bases from J, with 6 bases between. CDR3 size: 13 residues.

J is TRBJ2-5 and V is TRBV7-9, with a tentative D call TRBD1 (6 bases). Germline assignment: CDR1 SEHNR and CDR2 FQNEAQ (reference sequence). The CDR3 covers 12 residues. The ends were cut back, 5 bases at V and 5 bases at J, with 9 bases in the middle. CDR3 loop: CASSPQGETQYF. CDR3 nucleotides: TGTGCCAGCAGCCCCCAGGGGGAGACCCAGTACTTC.

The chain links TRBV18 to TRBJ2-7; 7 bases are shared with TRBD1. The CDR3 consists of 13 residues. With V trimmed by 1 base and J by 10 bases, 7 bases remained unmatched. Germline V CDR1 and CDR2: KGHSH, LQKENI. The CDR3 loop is CASSPLEGTEQYF. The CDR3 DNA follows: TGTGCCAGCTCACCACTTGAGGGGACAGAACAGTACTTC.

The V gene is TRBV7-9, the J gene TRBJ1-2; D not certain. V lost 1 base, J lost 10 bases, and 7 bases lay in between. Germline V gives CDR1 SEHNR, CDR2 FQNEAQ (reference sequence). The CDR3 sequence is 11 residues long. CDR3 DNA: TGTGCCAGCAGCTTAGACAGATACTACACCTTC. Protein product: CASSLDRYYTF.

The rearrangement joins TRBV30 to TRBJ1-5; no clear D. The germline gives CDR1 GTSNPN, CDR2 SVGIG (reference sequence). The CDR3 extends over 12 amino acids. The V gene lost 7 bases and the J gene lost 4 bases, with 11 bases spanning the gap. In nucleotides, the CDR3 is TGTGCCTCTCGACTTGGTAATCAGCCCCAGCATTTT. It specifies CASRLGNQPQHF.

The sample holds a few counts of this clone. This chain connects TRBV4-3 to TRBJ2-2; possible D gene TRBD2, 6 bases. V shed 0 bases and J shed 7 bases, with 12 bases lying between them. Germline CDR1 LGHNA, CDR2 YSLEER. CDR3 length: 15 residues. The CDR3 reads CASSQDWTKIGELFF. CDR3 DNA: TGCGCCAGCAGCCAAGATTGGACTAAGATCGGGGAGCTGTTTTTT.

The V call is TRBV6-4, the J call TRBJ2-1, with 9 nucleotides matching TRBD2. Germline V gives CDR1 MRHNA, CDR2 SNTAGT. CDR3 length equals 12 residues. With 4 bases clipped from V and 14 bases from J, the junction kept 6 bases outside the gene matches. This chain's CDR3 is CASSGGGGAKFF. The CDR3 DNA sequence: TGTGCCAGCAGTGGTGGCGGGGGGGCGAAGTTCTTC.

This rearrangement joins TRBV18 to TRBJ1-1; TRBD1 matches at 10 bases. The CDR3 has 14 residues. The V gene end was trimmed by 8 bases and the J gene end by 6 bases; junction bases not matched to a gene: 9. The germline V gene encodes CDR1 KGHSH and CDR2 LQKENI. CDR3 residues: CASLQGQGFPEAFF. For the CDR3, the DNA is TGTGCCAGCCTTCAGGGACAGGGGTTCCCTGAAGCTTTCTTT.

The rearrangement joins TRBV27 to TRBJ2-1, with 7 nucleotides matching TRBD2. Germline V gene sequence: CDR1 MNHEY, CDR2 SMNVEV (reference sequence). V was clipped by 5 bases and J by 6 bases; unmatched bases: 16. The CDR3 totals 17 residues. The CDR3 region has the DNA TGTGCCAGCAGTACTGGGGAGGGACTTGGGGGGACCAATGAGCAGTTCTTC. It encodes CASSTGEGLGGTNEQFF.

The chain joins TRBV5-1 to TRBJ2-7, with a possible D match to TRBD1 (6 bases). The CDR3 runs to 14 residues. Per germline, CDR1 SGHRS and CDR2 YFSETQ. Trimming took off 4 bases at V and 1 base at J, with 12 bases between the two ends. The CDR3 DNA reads TGCGCCAGCAGCCCAGCAGGGGATTCCTACGAGCAGTACTTC. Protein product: CASSPAGDSYEQYF.

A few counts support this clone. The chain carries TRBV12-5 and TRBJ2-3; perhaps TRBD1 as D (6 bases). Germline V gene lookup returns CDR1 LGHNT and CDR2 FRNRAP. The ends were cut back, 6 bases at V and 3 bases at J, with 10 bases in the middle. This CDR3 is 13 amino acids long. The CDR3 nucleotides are TGTGCTAGTGGCCAGGGGCGTACAGATACGCAGTATTTT. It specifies CASGQGRTDTQYF.

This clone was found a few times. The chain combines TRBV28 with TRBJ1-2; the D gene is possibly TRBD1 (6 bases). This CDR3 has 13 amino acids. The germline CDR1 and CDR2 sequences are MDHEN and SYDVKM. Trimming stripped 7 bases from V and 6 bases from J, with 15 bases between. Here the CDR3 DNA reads TGTGCCAGCACCCCTCGACAGGAACATGGCTACACCTTC. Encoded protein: CASTPRQEHGYTF.

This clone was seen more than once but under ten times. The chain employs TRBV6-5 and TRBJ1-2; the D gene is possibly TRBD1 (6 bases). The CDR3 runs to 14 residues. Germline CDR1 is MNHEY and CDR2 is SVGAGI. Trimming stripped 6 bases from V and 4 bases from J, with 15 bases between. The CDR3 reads CASSQRMTGYGYTF. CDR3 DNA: TGTGCCAGCAGCCAACGGATGACAGGCTATGGCTACACCTTC.

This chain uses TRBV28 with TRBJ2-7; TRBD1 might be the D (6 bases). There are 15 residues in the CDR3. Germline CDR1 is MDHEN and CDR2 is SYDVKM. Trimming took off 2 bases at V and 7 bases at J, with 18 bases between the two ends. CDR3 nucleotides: TGTGCCAGCAGTTTAGCCGACAGGAGGTCTGAGGAGCAGTACTTC. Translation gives CASSLADRRSEEQYF.

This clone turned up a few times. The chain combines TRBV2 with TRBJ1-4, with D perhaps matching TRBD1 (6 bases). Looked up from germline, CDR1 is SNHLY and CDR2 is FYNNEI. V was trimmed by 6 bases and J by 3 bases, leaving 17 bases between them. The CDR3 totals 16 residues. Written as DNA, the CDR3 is TGTGCCAGCAGGCAGGGGTCAGCGCTACCTAATGAAAAACTGTTTTTT. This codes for CASRQGSALPNEKLFF. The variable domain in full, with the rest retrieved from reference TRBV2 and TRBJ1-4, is EPEVTQTPSHQVTQMGQEVILRCVPISNHLYFYWYRQILGQKVEFLVSFYNNEISEKSEIFDDQFSVERPDGSNFTLKIRSTKLEDSAMYFCASRQGSALPNEKLFFGSGTQLSVL.

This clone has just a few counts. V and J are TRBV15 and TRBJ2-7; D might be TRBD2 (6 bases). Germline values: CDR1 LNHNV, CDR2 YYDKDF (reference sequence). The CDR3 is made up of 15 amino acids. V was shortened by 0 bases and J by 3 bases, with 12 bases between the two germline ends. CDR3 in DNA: TGTGCCACCAGCAGAGAGGGGGGAACCTACTACGAGCAGTACTTC. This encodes CATSREGGTYYEQYF.

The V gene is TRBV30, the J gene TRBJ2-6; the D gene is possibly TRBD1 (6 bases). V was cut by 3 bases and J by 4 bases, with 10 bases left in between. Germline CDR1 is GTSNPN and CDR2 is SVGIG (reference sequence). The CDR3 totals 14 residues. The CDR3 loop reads CAWRVQGGANVLTF. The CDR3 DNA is TGTGCCTGGAGGGTGCAGGGGGGGGCCAACGTCCTGACTTTC.

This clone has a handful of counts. As DNA, the CDR3 is TGTGCCAGCAGCCAGGGGAGCGGGACTAACACAGATACGCAGTATTTT. It encodes CASSQGSGTNTDTQYF. This chain connects TRBV14 to TRBJ2-3, with 7 bases aligning to TRBD2. V gave up 3 bases and J gave up 2 bases; unmatched junction bases: 8. This CDR3 has 16 residues. The germline CDR1 and CDR2 sequences are SGHDN and FVKESK.